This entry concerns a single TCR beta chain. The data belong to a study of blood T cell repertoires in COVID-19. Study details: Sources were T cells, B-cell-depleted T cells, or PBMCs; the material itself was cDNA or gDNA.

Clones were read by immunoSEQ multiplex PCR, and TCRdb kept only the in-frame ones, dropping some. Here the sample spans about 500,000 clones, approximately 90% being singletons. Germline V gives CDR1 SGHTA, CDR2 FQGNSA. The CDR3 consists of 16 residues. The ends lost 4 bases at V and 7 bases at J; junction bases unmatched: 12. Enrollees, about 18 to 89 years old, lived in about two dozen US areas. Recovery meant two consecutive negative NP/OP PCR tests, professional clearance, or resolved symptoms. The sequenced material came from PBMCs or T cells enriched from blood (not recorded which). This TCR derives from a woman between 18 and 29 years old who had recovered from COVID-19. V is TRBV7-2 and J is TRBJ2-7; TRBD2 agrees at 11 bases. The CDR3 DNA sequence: TGTGCCAGCAGCTATAGCGGGGGGGTCTTTTCAGAAGAGCAGTACTTC. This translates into CASSYSGGVFSEEQYF.